This entry features one TCR beta chain sequence. Its antigen is currently unknown. This sample was included in a study of OX40 agonist ivuxolimab in advanced cancers. Study findings and constraints: Among the lowest peripheral clonal expansion occurred in 0.1-3.0 mg/kg partial responders.

This table comes from immunoSEQ multiplex PCR, and its TCRdb copy is limited to in-frame clones, with some not included. The sample lists more than 65,000 clones, around 89% occurring once. The sequence derives from an adult with an advanced solid tumor such as melanoma, head and neck, liver or kidney cancer. This specimen was CD4+ or CD8+ T cells sorted from blood, taken in a trial of the OX40 agonist ivuxolimab.

This CDR3 reads CASTGFSTDTQYF. DNA of the CDR3: TGTGCCAGCACCGGTTTTAGCACAGATACGCAGTATTTT. The chain has TRBV6-5 and TRBJ2-3; D uncertain. The length of the CDR3 is 13 residues. From germline, CDR1 is MNHEY and CDR2 SVGAGI. V was trimmed by 7 bases and J by 0 bases, leaving 8 bases between them.